One TCR beta chain is described in this entry. The CDR3 totals 18 residues. Profiling relied on immunoSEQ multiplex PCR, and the TCRdb table lists in-frame clones only, not all of them. The sample consists of 20,000 or so clones, 75% to 95% of them appearing once. The data stem from a study of graft-versus-host responses after intestinal transplantation. The J gene is TRBJ2-6, the V gene TRBV1; the D segment call TRBD1 is taken from the table without a DNA check. TRBV1 is a listed pseudogene. This clonotype was obtained from a human patient who received an intestinal transplant, so some T cells may come from the graft donor. Material: PBMCs, obtained 350 to 400 days after transplant. The CDR3 DNA sequence: TGCACCAGCAGCTTTATGTGTTTGTGCACAAGTCGGGCCAACGTCCTGACTTTC. As protein: CTSSFMCLCTSRANVLTF.